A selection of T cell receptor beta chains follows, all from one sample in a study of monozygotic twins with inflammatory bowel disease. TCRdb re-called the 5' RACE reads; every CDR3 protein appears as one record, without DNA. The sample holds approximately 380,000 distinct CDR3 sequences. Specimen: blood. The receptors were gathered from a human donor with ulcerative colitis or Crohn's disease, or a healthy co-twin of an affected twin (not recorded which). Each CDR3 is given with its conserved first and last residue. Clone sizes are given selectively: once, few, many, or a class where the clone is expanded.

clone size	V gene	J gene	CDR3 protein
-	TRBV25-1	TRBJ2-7	CASSDGRTYEQYF
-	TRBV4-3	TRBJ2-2	CASSQGGSNPNHNTGELFF
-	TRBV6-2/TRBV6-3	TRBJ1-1	CASSYPMRGEAFF
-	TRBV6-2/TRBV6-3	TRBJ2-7	CASSFPTENYEQYF
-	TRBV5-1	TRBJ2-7	CASSPGQEQYF
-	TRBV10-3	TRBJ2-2	CATQGTGELFF
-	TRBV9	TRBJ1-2	CASSARDRGSYGYTF
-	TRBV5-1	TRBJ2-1	CASSLTSGGAYNEQFF
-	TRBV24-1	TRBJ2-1	CASRDSQYNEQFF
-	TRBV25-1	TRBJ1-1	CASSERWDTEAFF
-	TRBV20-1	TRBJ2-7	CSAGGERGLLYEQYF
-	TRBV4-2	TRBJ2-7	CASSQKRGDPSYEQYF
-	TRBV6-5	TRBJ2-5	CASSSSAGWGKETQYF
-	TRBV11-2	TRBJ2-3	CASSYVQGASTDTQYF
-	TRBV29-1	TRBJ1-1	CSVEDSDTEAFF
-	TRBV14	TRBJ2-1	CASSQVKGLSYNEQFF
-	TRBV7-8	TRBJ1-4	CASSSPATNEKLFF
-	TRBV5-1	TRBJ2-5	CASSRRLAGGLTQYF
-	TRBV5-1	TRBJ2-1	CASSRKLAGGGLNEQFF
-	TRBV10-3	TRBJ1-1	CAISETRLGQRSNTEAFF
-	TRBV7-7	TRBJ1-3	CASSLGGSHEGTIYF
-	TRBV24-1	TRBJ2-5	CATSEPTGDSFVTQYF
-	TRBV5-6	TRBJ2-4	CASSLGSTGVIQYF
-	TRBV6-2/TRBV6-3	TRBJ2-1	CASSYMRDYYNEQFF
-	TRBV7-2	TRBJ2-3	CASSRSGGRLDTQYF
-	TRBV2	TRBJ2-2	CATLGGAGELFF
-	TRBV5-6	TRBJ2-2	CASSYGGLNTGELFF
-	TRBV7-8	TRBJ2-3	CASGTGTTDTQYF
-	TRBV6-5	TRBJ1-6	CASNPGLYSPLHF
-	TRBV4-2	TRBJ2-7	CASSHPTGDSYEQYF
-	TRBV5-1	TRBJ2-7	CASSLASGTGSYEQYF
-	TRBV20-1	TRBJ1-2	CSAKTGAHYGYTF
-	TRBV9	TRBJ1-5	CASSTGTDYQPQHF
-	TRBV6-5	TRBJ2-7	CASSSHRWTSGGRYEQYF
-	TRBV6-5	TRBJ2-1	CASSYYPSPNNEQFF
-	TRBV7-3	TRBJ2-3	CASSLTGGLAADTQYF
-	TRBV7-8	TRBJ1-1	CASISGSGTEAFF
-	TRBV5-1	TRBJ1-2	CASSLGPGQGESYTF
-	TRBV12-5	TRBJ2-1	CASGLGDRVVNEQFF
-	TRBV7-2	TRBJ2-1	CASSLAVSLVPFLNEQFF
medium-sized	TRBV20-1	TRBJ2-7	CSARTGSLKYF
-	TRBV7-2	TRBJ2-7	CASSYALGTGAIYEQYF
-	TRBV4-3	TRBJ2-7	CASSQESGGVYEQYF
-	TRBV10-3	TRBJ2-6	CAIRGQDPGVNVLTF
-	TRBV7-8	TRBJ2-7	CASSERGISSYEQYF
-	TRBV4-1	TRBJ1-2	CASSHPGQGVGGYTF